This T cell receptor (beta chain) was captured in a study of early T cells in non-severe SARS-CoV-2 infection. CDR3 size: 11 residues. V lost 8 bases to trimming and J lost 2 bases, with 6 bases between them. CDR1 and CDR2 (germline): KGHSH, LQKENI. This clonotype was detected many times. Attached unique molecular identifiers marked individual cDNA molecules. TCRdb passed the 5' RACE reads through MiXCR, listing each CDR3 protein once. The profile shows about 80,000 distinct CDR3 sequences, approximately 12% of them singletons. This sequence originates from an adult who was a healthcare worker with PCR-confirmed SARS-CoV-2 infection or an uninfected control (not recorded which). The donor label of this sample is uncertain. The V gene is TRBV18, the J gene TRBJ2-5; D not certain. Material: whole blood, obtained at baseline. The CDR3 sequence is CASSSQETQYF. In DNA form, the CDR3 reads TGTGCCAGCAGCTCTCAAGAGACCCAGTACTTC.